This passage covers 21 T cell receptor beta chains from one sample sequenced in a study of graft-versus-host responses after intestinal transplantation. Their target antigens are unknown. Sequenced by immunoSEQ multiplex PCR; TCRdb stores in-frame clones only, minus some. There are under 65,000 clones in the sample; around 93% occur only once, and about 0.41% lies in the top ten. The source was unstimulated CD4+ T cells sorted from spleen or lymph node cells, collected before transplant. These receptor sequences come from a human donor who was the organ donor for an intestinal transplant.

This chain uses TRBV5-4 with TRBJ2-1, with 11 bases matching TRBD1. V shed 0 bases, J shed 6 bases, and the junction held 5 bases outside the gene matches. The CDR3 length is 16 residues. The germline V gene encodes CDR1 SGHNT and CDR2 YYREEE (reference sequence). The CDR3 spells CASSLGRDRGGNEQFF. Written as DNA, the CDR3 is TGTGCCAGCAGCTTGGGCCGGGACAGGGGGGGCAATGAGCAGTTCTTC.

The CDR3 loop is CASSLDGGAKGNTIYF. The CDR3 region has the DNA TGTGCCAGCAGCTTAGATGGGGGCGCGAAGGGAAACACCATATATTTT. This chain uses TRBV7-8 with TRBJ1-3; TRBD1 might be the D (6 bases). The ends were cut back, 1 base at V and 4 bases at J, with 14 bases in the middle. The germline gives CDR1 SGHVS, CDR2 FQNEAQ. The CDR3 length is 16 residues.

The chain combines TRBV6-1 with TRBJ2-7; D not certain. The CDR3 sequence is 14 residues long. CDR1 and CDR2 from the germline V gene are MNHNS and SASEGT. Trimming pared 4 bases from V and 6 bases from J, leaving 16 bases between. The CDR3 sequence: CASSVVHRVTEQYF. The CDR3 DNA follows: TGTGCCAGCAGTGTGGTACACCGTGTCACCGAGCAGTACTTC.

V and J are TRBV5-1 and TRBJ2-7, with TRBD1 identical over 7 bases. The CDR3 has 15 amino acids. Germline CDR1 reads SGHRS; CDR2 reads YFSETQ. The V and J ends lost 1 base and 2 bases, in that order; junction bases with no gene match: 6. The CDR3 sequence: CASSLRSGGAYEQYF. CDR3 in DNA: TGCGCCAGCAGCTTGAGATCAGGGGGTGCCTACGAGCAGTACTTC.

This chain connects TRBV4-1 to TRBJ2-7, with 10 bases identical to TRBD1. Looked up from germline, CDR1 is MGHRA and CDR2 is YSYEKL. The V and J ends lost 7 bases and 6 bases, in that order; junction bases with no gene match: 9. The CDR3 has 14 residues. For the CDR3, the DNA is TGCGCCAGCACCCAGGAGACAGGGGGCGCCGAGCAGTACTTC. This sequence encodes CASTQETGGAEQYF.

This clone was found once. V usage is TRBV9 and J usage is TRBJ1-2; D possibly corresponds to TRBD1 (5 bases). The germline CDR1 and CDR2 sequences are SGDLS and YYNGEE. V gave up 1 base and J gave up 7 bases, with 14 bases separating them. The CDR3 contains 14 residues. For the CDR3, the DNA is TGTGCCAGCAGCGTAACGGTTGGGGACCCTGGCTACACCTTC. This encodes CASSVTVGDPGYTF.

The chain's CDR3 is CASSQDLARETQYF. CDR3 nucleotides: TGTGCCAGCAGCCAGGACCTAGCAAGGGAGACCCAGTACTTC. This chain uses TRBV11-2 with TRBJ2-5; tentative D call: TRBD2 (5 bases). The CDR3 sequence is 14 residues long. CDR1 is SGHAT, CDR2 FQNNGV, per germline. Deletions cut 5 bases from V and 5 bases from J, with 15 bases between.

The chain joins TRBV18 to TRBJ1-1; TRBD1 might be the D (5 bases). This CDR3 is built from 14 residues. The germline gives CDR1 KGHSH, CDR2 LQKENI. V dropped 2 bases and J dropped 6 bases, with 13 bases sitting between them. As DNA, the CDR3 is TGTGCCAGCTCACCATTGGGGCAGAGGGCTGAAGCTTTCTTT. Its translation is CASSPLGQRAEAFF.

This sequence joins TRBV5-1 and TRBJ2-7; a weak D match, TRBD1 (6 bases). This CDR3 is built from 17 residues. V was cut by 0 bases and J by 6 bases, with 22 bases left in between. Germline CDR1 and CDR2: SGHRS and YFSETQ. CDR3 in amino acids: CASSLGHFTFTGFEQYF. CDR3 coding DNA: TGCGCCAGCAGCTTGGGGCACTTTACCTTTACAGGGTTCGAGCAGTACTTC.

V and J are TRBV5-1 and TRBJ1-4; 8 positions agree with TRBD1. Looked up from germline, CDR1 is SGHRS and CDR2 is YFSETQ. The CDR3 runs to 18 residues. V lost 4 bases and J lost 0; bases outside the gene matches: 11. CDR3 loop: CASSADRGLSSTNEKLFF. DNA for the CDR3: TGCGCCAGCAGCGCCGACAGGGGTCTATCATCAACTAATGAAAAACTGTTTTTT.

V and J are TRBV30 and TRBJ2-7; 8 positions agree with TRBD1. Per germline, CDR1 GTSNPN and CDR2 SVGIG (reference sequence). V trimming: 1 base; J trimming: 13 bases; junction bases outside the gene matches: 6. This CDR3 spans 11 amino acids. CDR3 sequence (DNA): TGTGCCTGGAGTGAGGACAGGGTTTGTTACTTC. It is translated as CAWSEDRVCYF.

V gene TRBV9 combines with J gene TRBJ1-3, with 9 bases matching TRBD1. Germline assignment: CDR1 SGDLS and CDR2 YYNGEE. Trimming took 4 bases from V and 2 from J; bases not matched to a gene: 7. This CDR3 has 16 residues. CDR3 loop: CASSLGQGRTGNTIYF. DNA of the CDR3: TGTGCCAGCAGCTTAGGACAGGGGAGGACTGGAAACACCATATATTTT.

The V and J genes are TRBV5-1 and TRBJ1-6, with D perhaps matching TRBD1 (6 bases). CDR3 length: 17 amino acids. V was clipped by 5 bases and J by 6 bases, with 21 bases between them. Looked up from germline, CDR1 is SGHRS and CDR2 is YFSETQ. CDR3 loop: CASRLTSLGQLNSPLHF. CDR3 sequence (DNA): TGCGCCAGCAGACTGACCTCTTTAGGACAGCTTAATTCACCCCTCCACTTT.

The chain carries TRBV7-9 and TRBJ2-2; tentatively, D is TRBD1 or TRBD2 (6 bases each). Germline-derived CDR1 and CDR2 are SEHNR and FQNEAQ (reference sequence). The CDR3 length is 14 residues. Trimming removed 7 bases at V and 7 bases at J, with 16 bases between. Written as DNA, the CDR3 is TGTGCCAGCATCTATACAGGGACTGGCGGGGAGCTGTTTTTT. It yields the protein CASIYTGTGGELFF.

CDR3: CASNTKNTGELFF. CDR3 DNA sequence: TGTGCCAGCAACACAAAAAACACCGGGGAGCTGTTTTTT. The chain couples TRBV2 to TRBJ2-2; no definite D call. V shed 7 bases and J shed 2 bases, with 8 bases lying between them. In germline, CDR1 is SNHLY, CDR2 FYNNEI. The CDR3 is 13 residues long.

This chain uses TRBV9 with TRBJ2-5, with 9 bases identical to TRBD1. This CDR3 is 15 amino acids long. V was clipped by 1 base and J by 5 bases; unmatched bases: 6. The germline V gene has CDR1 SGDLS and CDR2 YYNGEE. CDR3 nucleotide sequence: TGTGCCAGCAGCGTATGGACAGGGGAGGGTGAGACCCAGTACTTC. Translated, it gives CASSVWTGEGETQYF.

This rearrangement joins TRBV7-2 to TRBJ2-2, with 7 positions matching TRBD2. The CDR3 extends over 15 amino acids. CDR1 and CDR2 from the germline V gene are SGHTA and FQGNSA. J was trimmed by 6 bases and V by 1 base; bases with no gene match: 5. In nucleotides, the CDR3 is TGTGCCAGCAGCTTAGAGGCAGGGAGGGCCGGGGAGCTGTTTTTT. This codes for CASSLEAGRAGELFF.

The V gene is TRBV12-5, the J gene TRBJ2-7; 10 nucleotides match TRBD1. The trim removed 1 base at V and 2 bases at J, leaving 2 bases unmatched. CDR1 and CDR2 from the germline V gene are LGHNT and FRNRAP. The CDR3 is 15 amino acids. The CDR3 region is CASGLGDRGPYEQYF. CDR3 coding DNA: TGTGCTAGTGGTTTGGGGGACAGGGGCCCCTACGAGCAGTACTTC.

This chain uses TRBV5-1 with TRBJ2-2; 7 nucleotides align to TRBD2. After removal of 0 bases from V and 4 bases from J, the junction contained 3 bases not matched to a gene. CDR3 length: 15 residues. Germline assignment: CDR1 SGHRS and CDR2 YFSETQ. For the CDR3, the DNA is TGCGCCAGCAGCTTGGAGCGGGGTACCACCGGGGAGCTGTTTTTT. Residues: CASSLERGTTGELFF.

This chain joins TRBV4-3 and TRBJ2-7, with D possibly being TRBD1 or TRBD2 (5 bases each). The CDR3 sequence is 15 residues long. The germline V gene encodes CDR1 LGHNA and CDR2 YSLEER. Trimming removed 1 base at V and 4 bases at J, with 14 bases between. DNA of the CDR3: TGCGCCAGCAGCCAAGTTGGGACGTTGCATTACGAGCAGTACTTC. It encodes CASSQVGTLHYEQYF.

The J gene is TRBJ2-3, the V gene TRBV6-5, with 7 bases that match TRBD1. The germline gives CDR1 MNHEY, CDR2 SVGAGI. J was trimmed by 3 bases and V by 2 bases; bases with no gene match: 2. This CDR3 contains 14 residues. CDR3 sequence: CASSYDRVTDTQYF. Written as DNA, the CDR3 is TGTGCCAGCAGTTACGACAGGGTAACAGATACGCAGTATTTT.